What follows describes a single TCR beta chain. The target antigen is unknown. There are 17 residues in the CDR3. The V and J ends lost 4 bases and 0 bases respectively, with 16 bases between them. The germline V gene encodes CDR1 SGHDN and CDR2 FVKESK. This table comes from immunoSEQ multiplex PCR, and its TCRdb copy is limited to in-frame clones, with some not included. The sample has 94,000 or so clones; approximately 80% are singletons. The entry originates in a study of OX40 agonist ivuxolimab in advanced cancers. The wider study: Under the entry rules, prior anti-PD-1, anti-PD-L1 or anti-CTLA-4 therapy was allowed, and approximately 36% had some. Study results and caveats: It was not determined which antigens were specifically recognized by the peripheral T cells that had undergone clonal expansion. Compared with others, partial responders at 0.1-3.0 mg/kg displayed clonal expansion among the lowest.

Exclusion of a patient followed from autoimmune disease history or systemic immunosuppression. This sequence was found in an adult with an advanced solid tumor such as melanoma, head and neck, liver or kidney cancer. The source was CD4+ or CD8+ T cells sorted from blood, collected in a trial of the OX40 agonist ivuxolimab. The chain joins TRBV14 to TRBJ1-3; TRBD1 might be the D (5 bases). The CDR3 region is CASSPLGQGLSGNTIYF. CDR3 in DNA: TGTGCCAGCAGCCCACTCGGGCAGGGACTCTCTGGAAACACCATATATTTT. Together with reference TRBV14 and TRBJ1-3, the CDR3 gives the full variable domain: EAGVTQFPSHSVIEKGQTVTLRCDPISGHDNLYWYRRVMGKEIKFLLHFVKESKQDESGMPNNRFLAERTGGTYSTLKVQPAELEDSGVYFCASSPLGQGLSGNTIYFGEGSWLTVV.